This section outlines one T cell receptor beta chain sequence together with its context. Original data processing: Reference gene primers were amplified, and this amplification served to estimate nucleated cell counts. The repertoire was sequenced with immunoSEQ multiplex PCR; TCRdb's copy has only in-frame clones and lacks some. From that table come the V and J calls and clone size; the DNA was used to work out D and trimming. Here the sample spans some 200,000 clones, 88% being singletons. The data originate from a study of blood T cell repertoires in COVID-19. The V gene lost 6 bases and the J gene lost 7 bases, with 13 bases spanning the gap. Germline values: CDR1 MNHEY, CDR2 SVGAGI. CDR3 size: 13 residues.

V and J are TRBV6-5 and TRBJ1-5; perhaps TRBD1 as D (6 bases). Sequencing was carried out using peripheral blood. This sequence was found in a man aged 18 to 30 with active or convalescent COVID-19. The chain's CDR3 is CASSKDSLQPQHF. The CDR3 DNA reads TGTGCCAGCAGCAAGGACAGTTTACAGCCCCAGCATTTT.